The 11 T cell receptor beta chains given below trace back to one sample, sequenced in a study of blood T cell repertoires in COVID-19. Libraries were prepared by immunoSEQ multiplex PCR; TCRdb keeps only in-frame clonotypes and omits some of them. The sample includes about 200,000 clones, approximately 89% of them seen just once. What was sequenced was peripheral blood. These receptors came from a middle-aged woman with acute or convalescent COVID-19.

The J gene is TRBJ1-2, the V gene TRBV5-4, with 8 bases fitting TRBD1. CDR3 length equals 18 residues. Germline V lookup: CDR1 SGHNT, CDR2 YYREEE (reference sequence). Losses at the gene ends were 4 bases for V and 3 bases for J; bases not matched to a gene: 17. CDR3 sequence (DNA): TGTGCCAGCAGCAATCCGACAGGGGTCCCGGTGAGGGACTATGGCTACACCTTC. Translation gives CASSNPTGVPVRDYGYTF. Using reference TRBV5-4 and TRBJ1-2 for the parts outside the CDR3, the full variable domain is ETGVTQSPTHLIKTRGQQVTLRCSSQSGHNTVSWYQQALGQGPQFIFQYYREEENGRGNFPPRFSGLQFPNYSSELNVNALELDDSALYLCASSNPTGVPVRDYGYTFGSGTRLTVV.

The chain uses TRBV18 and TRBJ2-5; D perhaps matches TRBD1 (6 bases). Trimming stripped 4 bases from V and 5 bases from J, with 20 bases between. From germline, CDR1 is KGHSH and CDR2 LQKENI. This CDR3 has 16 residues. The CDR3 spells CASSLRDRFITETQYF. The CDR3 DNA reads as TGTGCCAGCTCACTCCGAGACAGGTTTATTACGGAGACCCAGTACTTC.

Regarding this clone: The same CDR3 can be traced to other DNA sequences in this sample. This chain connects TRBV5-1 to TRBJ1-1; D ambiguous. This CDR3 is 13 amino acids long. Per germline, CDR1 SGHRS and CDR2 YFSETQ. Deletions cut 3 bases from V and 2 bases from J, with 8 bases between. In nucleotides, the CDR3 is TGCGCCAGCAGCTCCACGGGTAACACTGAAGCTTTCTTT. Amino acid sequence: CASSSTGNTEAFF.

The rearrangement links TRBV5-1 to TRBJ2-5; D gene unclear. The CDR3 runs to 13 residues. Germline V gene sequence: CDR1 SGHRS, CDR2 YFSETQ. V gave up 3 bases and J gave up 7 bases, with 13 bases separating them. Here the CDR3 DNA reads TGCGCCAGCAGCTCCCCCCCAGATGCGACCCAGTACTTC. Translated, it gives CASSSPPDATQYF.

This chain's CDR3 is CAWSVLADTQYF. DNA for the CDR3: TGTGCCTGGAGTGTACTAGCAGATACGCAGTATTTT. V gene TRBV30 combines with J gene TRBJ2-3, with D possibly matching TRBD2 (5 bases). V lost 0 bases and J 4 bases, leaving 5 bases between the germline ends. Germline V CDR1 and CDR2: GTSNPN, SVGIG (reference sequence). This CDR3 is 12 amino acids long.

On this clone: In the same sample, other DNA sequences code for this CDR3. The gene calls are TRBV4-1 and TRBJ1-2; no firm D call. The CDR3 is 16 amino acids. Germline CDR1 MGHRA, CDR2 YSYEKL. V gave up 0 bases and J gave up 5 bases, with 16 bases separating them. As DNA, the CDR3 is TGCGCCAGCAGCCAAGATTCGGGGAGGAGGGTTTATGGCTACACCTTC. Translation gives CASSQDSGRRVYGYTF.

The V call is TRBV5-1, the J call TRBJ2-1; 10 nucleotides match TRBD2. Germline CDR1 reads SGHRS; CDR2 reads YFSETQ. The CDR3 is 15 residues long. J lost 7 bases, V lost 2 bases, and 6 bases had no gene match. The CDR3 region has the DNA TGCGCCAGCAGCTTAGGACTAGCGGCGGGGAATGAGCAGTTCTTC. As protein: CASSLGLAAGNEQFF.

CDR3 region: CASSAVGTVSNTIYF. The CDR3 nucleotides are TGTGCCAGCAGCGCGGTCGGGACAGTATCGAACACCATATATTTT. The chain joins TRBV9 to TRBJ1-3, with 7 bases lining up with TRBD1. The length of the CDR3 is 15 residues. Trimming at V came to 3 bases and at J to 7 bases, leaving 10 bases not matched to a gene. The germline V gene encodes CDR1 SGDLS and CDR2 YYNGEE.

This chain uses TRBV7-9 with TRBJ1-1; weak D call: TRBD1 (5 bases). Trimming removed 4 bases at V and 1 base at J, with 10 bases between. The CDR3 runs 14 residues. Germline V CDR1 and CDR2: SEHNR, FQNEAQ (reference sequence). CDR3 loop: CASSSGGSNTEAFF. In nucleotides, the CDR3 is TGTGCCAGCAGCTCGGGGGGGTCGAACACTGAAGCTTTCTTT.

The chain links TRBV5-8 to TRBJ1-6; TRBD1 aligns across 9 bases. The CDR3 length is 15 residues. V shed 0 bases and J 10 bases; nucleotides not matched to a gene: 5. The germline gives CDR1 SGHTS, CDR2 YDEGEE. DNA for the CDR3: TGTGCCAGCAGCTTGGAGGGGACAGGGAGATCACCCCTCCACTTT. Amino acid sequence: CASSLEGTGRSPLHF. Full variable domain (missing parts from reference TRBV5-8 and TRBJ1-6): EAGVTQSPTHLIKTRGQQATLRCSPISGHTSVYWYQQALGLGLQFLLWYDEGEERNRGNFPPRFSGRQFPNYSSELNVNALELEDSALYLCASSLEGTGRSPLHFGNGTRLTVT.

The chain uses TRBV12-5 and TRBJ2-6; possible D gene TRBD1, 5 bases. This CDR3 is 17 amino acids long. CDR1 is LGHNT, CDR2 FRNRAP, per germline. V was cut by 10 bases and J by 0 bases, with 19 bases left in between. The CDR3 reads CATQGGRVSSGANVLTF. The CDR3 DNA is TGTGCTACCCAAGGTGGCAGGGTGTCCTCTGGGGCCAACGTCCTGACTTTC.